This T cell receptor (beta chain) comes out of a study of technical replicates of blood from a few donors. CDR3 length: 12 amino acids. Germline V gives CDR1 MDHEN, CDR2 SYDVKM. V was trimmed by 6 bases and J by 8 bases, leaving 10 bases between them. Repertoires were generated with immunoSEQ multiplex PCR, while TCRdb's copy carries only in-frame clones and drops some. The table lists tens of thousands of clones, about 91% of them singletons. This clone came up a few times. The sample consisted of T cells isolated from PBMCs. The source of this sequence is a human donor in good health. The rearrangement joins TRBV28 to TRBJ2-2; no clear D gene. The CDR3 reads CASSPVTGELFF. DNA of the CDR3: TGTGCCAGCAGCCCCGTAACTGGGGAGCTGTTTTTT.